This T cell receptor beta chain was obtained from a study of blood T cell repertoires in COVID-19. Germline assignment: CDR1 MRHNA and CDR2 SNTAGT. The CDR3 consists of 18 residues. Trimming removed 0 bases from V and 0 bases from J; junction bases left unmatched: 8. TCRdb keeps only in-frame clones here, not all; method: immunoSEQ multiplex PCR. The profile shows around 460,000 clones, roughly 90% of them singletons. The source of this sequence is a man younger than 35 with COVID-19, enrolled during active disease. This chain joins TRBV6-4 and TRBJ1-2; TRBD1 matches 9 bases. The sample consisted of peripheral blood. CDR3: CASSDSPGQGLPNYGYTF. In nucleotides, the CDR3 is TGTGCCAGCAGTGACTCACCGGGACAGGGCCTTCCTAACTATGGCTACACCTTC.